This T cell receptor beta chain was captured in a study of blood T cell repertoires in COVID-19. For the study at large: COVID-19 samples from acute and convalescent phases originated in the United States, Italy and Spain.

One Seattle source followed patients from active infection through their disease course. In the authors' workflow: Scientists estimated how many nucleated cells there were by amplifying reference gene primers. The protocol was immunoSEQ multiplex PCR, while the TCRdb copy is restricted to in-frame clones and leaves out a portion. The V and J calls and clone size were taken over from that table, and D and trimming were inferred from the DNA. The sample includes about 180,000 clones, more than 75% seen only once; the top ten take around 5%. The germline CDR1 and CDR2 sequences are SGHTA and FQGNSA. The CDR3 has 15 residues. Trimming took off 1 base at V and 6 bases at J, with 10 bases between the two ends.

V usage is TRBV7-2 and J usage is TRBJ1-6, with D possibly matching TRBD1 (6 bases). This receptor was taken from a woman between 50 and 59 years old with COVID-19, enrolled during active disease. Sequenced sample: peripheral blood. The CDR3 spells CASSLDGGLNSPLHF. CDR3 bases: TGTGCCAGCAGCTTAGACGGGGGGCTTAATTCACCCCTCCACTTT.